This T cell receptor (beta chain) was retrieved from a study of T-cell reconstitution after alpha-beta-depleted transplantation in children. TCRbeta library preparation incorporated unique molecular identifiers. MiXCR was run by TCRdb on the PCR reads, yielding one entry per CDR3 protein. In the table there are just under 550,000 distinct CDR3 sequences, around 19% of which are singletons. V was shortened by 0 bases and J by 4 bases, with 5 bases between the two germline ends. Per germline, CDR1 KGHSH and CDR2 LQKENI. CDR3 size: 13 residues. This chain joins TRBV18 and TRBJ2-3, with unresolved D. The origin of this receptor is a human donor who donated a stem cell graft to a child with acute lymphoblastic leukemia. The specimen was PBMCs from the stem cell graft donor, collected from the stem cell graft. CDR3: CASSPPTPDTQYF. The CDR3 DNA follows: TGTGCCAGCTCACCACCCACACCAGATACGCAGTATTTT. Using reference TRBV18 and TRBJ2-3 for the parts outside the CDR3, the full variable domain is NAGVMQNPRHLVRRRGQEARLRCSPMKGHSHVYWYRQLPEEGLKFMVYLQKENIIDESGMPKERFSAEFPKEGPSILRIQQVVRGDSAAYFCASSPPTPDTQYFGPGTRLTVL.